Presented here are 8 T cell receptor beta chains from one specimen sequenced in a study of PD-1 blockade in classical Hodgkin lymphoma. The time point here: cycle 4 day 1 (C4D1), after 6 weeks of nivolumab. There was relapse after autologous stem cell transplantation in every patient, and there was variation in brentuximab vedotin exposure. The method was immunoSEQ multiplex PCR; TCRdb's version includes in-frame clones alone and lacks a portion of them. The data show some 18,000 clones, 65% to 80% seen once. Sequences were derived from peripheral blood mononuclear cells (PBMCs), sampled before the fourth cycle of nivolumab. These receptor sequences come from a human donor with classical Hodgkin lymphoma.

The chain couples TRBV6-6 to TRBJ2-2, with D possibly called TRBD1 or TRBD2 (5 bases each). Trimming left V 7 bases short and J 4 bases short, with 16 bases between. The length of the CDR3 is 15 residues. The germline V gene encodes CDR1 MNHNY and CDR2 SVGAGI (reference sequence). In DNA, the CDR3 is TGTGCCAGCACTCTTCGAGGGGCCGGCACCGGGGAGCTGTTTTTT. Its translation is CASTLRGAGTGELFF.

The chain uses TRBV7-9 and TRBJ1-4; no clear D gene. Between the trimmed V and J ends, which lost 7 bases and 7 bases, there was a span of 13 bases. This CDR3 is built from 13 residues. The germline CDR1 and CDR2 sequences are SEHNR and FQNEAQ (reference sequence). CDR3 residues: CASTPRAGEKLFF. In DNA, the CDR3 is TGTGCCAGCACCCCCCGGGCCGGTGAAAAACTGTTTTTT.

CDR3 sequence reads: CAWSVRGARDTIYF. Here the CDR3 DNA reads TGTGCCTGGAGTGTACGTGGCGCGCGGGACACCATATATTTT. The chain combines TRBV30 with TRBJ1-3; unclear D gene. In germline, CDR1 is GTSNPN, CDR2 SVGIG (reference sequence). Trimming took off 0 bases at V and 8 bases at J, with 14 bases between the two ends. This CDR3 comprises 14 residues. Using reference TRBV30 and TRBJ1-3 for the parts outside the CDR3, the full variable domain is SQTIHQWPATLVQPVGSPLSLECTVEGTSNPNLYWYRQAAGRGLQLLFYSVGIGQISSEVPQNLSASRPQDRQFILSSKKLLLSDSGFYLCAWSVRGARDTIYFGEGSWLTVV.

This clone was seen only a few times. The J gene is TRBJ2-5, the V gene TRBV29-1; the D is unclear. From germline, CDR1 is SQVTM and CDR2 ANQGSEA. The CDR3 loop spans 11 amino acids. The V end lost 5 bases, the J end lost 2 bases, and 6 bases lay between the germline ends. Here the CDR3 DNA reads TGCAGCGTTCGCCAGCAAGAGACCCAGTACTTC. Its translation: CSVRQQETQYF.

This sequence joins TRBV30 and TRBJ2-7; D might be TRBD2 (6 bases). This CDR3 contains 11 residues. Germline CDR1 GTSNPN, CDR2 SVGIG (reference sequence). V shed 1 base and J shed 7 bases, with 8 bases lying between them. CDR3 nucleotides: TGTGCCTGGAGTGACCGGGGGGAGCAGTACTTC. Protein product: CAWSDRGEQYF.

The chain has TRBV19 and TRBJ1-6; 11 bases match TRBD1. CDR1 is LNHDA and CDR2 is SQIVND in the germline V gene (reference sequence). The CDR3 length is 16 residues. V gave up 5 bases and J gave up 10 bases; unmatched junction bases: 10. The CDR3 reads CASSHPLGTGGSPLHF. CDR3 DNA sequence: TGTGCCAGTAGTCACCCGCTGGGGACAGGGGGATCACCCCTCCACTTT.

Only one count was recorded for this clone. The chain is built from TRBV5-1 and TRBJ1-1; the D gene is possibly TRBD1 (5 bases). Trimming removed 4 bases from V and 7 bases from J, with 17 bases in between. Germline CDR1 SGHRS, CDR2 YFSETQ. The CDR3 extends over 14 amino acids. In DNA form, the CDR3 reads TGCGCCAGCAGCCCTAGGGGCTCGATGAGTGAAGCTTTCTTT. Amino acid sequence: CASSPRGSMSEAFF.

The V call is TRBV7-2, the J call TRBJ1-2; D possibly corresponds to TRBD1 (6 bases). Trimming pared 3 bases from V and 3 bases from J, leaving 11 bases between. This CDR3 comprises 14 residues. Germline V gene data show CDR1 as SGHTA and CDR2 as FQGNSA. The CDR3 bases are TGTGCCAGCAGCTTTACAGGGAGTGACTATGGCTACACCTTC. Encoded protein: CASSFTGSDYGYTF.